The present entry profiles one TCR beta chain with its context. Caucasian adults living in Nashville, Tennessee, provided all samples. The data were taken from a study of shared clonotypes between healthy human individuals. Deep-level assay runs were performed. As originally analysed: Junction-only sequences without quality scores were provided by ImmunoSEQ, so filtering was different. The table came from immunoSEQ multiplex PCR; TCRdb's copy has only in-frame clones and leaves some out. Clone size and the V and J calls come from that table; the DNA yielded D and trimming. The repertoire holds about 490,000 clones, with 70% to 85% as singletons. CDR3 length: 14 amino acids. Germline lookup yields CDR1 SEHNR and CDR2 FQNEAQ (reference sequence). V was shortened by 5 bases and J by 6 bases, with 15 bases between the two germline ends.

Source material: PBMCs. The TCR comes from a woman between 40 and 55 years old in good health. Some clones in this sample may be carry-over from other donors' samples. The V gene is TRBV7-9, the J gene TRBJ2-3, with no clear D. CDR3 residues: CASSQTSGPDTQYF. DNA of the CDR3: TGTGCCAGCAGCCAAACGTCCGGCCCTGATACGCAGTATTTT.